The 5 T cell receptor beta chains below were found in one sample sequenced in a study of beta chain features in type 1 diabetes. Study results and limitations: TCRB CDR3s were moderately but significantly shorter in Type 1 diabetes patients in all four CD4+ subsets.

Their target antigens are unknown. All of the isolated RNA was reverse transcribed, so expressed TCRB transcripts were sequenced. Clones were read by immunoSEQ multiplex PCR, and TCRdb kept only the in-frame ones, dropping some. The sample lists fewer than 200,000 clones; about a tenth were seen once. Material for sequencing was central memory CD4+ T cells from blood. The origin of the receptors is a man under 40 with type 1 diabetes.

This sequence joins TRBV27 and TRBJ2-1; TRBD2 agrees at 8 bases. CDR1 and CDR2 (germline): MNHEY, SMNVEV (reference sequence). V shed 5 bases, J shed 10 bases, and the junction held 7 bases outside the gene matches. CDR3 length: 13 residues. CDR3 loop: CASSPVAGSEQFF. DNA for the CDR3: TGTGCCAGCAGTCCAGTAGCGGGAAGCGAGCAGTTCTTC.

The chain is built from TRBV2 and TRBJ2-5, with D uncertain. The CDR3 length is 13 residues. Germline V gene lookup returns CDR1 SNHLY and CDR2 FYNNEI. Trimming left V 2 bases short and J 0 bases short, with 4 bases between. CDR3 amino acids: CASSEHNQETQYF. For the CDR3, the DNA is TGTGCCAGCAGTGAACACAACCAAGAGACCCAGTACTTC.

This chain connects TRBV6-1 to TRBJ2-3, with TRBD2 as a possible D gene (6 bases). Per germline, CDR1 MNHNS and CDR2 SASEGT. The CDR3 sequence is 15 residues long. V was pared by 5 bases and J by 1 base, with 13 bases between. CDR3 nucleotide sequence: TGTGCCAGCAGTACCGGGGCTAGCGGCACAGATACGCAGTATTTT. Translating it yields CASSTGASGTDTQYF.

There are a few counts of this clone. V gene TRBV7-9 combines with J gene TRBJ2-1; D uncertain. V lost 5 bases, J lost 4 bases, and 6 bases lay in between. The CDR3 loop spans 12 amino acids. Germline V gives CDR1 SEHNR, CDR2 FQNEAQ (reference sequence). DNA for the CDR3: TGTGCCAGCAGCATTAGTTACAATGAGCAGTTCTTC. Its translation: CASSISYNEQFF.

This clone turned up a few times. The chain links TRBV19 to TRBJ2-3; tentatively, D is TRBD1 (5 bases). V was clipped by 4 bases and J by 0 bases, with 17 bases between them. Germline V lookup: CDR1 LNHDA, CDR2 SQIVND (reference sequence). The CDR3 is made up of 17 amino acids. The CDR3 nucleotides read TGTGCCAGTAGTACCCGAAGGGGTCGGATTAGCACAGATACGCAGTATTTT. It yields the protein CASSTRRGRISTDTQYF.